The 12 T cell receptor beta chains below all came from one sample that was sequenced in a study of response to subunit inactivated influenza vaccine. TCRdb redid the calling of the RT-PCR reads with MiXCR, one entry per CDR3 protein. This sample yields roughly 500,000 distinct CDR3 sequences, of which 25% are seen a single time; approximately 2% belongs to the top ten. This specimen was CD4+ T cells sorted from PBMCs, taken 4 to 6 days after vaccination. The receptors derive from a man aged 45-65 years who received an inactivated influenza vaccine.

The genes are TRBV4-1 and TRBJ2-5; 7 nucleotides line up with TRBD1. This CDR3 is built from 15 residues. CDR1 is MGHRA and CDR2 is YSYEKL in the germline V gene. V lost 3 bases, J lost 5 bases, and 9 bases stayed unmatched. CDR3 in DNA: TGCGCCAGCAGCCACCAACCAGGGACAGATGAGACCCAGTACTTC. Translating gives CASSHQPGTDETQYF.

The rearrangement links TRBV24-1 to TRBJ2-3; TRBD1 matches 7 bases. The CDR3 is made up of 15 amino acids. With 4 bases clipped from V and 11 bases from J, the junction kept 14 bases outside the gene matches. Germline values: CDR1 KGHDR, CDR2 SFDVKD. The CDR3 spells CATSDSEQGQWQQYF. For the CDR3, the DNA is TGTGCCACCAGTGACTCCGAACAGGGACAGTGGCAGCAGTATTTT.

The genes are TRBV6-1 and TRBJ2-5; D possibly corresponds to TRBD2 (6 bases). V was shortened by 8 bases and J by 5 bases, with 21 bases between the two germline ends. CDR3 size: 15 residues. CDR1 and CDR2 from the germline V gene are MNHNS and SASEGT. In DNA form, the CDR3 reads TGTGCCAGCGGAAGACTTGGAGGGCCCTCCGAGACCCAGTACTTC. Protein product: CASGRLGGPSETQYF.

This clonotype was observed a few times. The chain links TRBV25-1 to TRBJ2-7; no definite D call. In germline, CDR1 is MGHDK, CDR2 SYGVNS. There are 12 residues in the CDR3. With 3 bases removed from V and 4 bases from J, the gap between germline ends came to 7 bases. This CDR3 reads CASSDVQYEQYF. CDR3 sequence (DNA): TGTGCCAGCAGTGATGTCCAGTACGAGCAGTACTTC.

This clonotype has just a few counts. V gene TRBV6-1 combines with J gene TRBJ1-1; tentative D call: TRBD1 (6 bases). V lost 0 bases and J 8 bases, leaving 16 bases between the germline ends. Per the germline V gene, CDR1 is MNHNS and CDR2 is SASEGT. CDR3 length: 15 residues. The CDR3 sequence is CASSEAKGVGSEAFF. The CDR3 coding sequence is TGTGCCAGCAGTGAAGCGAAGGGGGTGGGGTCGGAAGCTTTCTTT.

This chain links TRBV9 with TRBJ2-1; the D gene is possibly TRBD2 (6 bases). CDR1 and CDR2 (germline): SGDLS, YYNGEE. Trimming shortened V by 2 bases and J by 6 bases, and 15 bases separated the two germline ends. This CDR3 has 15 amino acids. Here the CDR3 DNA reads TGTGCCAGCAGCGTCTGGACTACCACCACCAATGAGCAGTTCTTC. Its translation: CASSVWTTTTNEQFF.

This clonotype was counted a few times. The rearrangement uses TRBV7-2 and TRBJ2-7; D remains ambiguous. Trimming removed 2 bases at V and 0 bases at J, with 11 bases between. The CDR3 runs 15 residues. Germline V gives CDR1 SGHTA, CDR2 FQGNSA. The CDR3 DNA reads as TGTGCCAGCAGCTTACTCTACGAGAACTCCTACGAGCAGTACTTC. Its translation: CASSLLYENSYEQYF.

In this sample, this clonotype turned up a few times. The rearrangement links TRBV5-1 to TRBJ2-3; no firm D call. Trimming took off 4 bases at V and 5 bases at J, with 14 bases between the two ends. The CDR3 runs to 14 residues. Germline V gene data show CDR1 as SGHRS and CDR2 as YFSETQ. CDR3 amino acids: CASSPRPLVDTQYF. DNA of the CDR3: TGCGCCAGCAGCCCACGGCCGTTAGTAGATACGCAGTATTTT.

The chain employs TRBV12-3 or TRBV12-4 and TRBJ2-3; TRBD2 aligns across 10 bases. The CDR3 sequence is 17 residues long. J gave up 7 bases and V 4 bases, and 14 bases lay outside the gene matches. DNA for the CDR3: TGTGCCAGCAGTTCTAGGACTGGGACTAGCGACCCGTATACGCAGTATTTT. Amino acids: CASSSRTGTSDPYTQYF.

This rearrangement joins TRBV7-9 to TRBJ2-5; D may match TRBD1 or TRBD2 (6 bases each). Germline assignment: CDR1 SEHNR and CDR2 FQNEAQ (reference sequence). This CDR3 is built from 16 residues. The V end lost 0 bases, the J end lost 4 bases, and 15 bases lay between the germline ends. CDR3 DNA sequence: TGTGCCAGCAGCTTAGCTGGGAATCCGGGGGCAGAGACCCAGTACTTC. Translation: CASSLAGNPGAETQYF.

This clonotype has a handful of counts. The gene calls are TRBV10-3 and TRBJ1-2; the match to TRBD1 covers 8 bases. The CDR3 contains 13 residues. The V and J ends lost 7 bases and 3 bases, in that order; junction bases with no gene match: 4. In germline, CDR1 is ENHRY, CDR2 SYGVKD. DNA of the CDR3: TGTGCCATCACCAAGACAGGGGACTATGGCTACACCTTC. It translates to CAITKTGDYGYTF.

The V gene is TRBV5-5, the J gene TRBJ2-5; D call uncertain. CDR3 size: 13 residues. Germline CDR1 reads SGHKS; CDR2 reads YYEKEE (reference sequence). Trimming left V 4 bases short and J 3 bases short, with 10 bases between. CDR3 DNA: TGTGCCAGCAGCGACCGCCGGAAAGAGACCCAGTACTTC. This sequence encodes CASSDRRKETQYF.